This T cell receptor (beta chain) was identified during a study of control samples from healthy donors and cancer patients. The CDR3 extends over 15 amino acids. The trim removed 2 bases at V and 12 bases at J, leaving 7 bases unmatched. Germline values: CDR1 MRHNA, CDR2 SNTAGT. The table came from immunoSEQ multiplex PCR; TCRdb's copy has only in-frame clones and leaves some out. The table has tens of thousands of clones, about 88% seen once; the top ten hold 4%. The sequenced sample was blood. The chain links TRBV6-4 to TRBJ2-1; 13 bases are a match to TRBD2. This receptor was identified in a woman aged 45-65 years in good health. This CDR3 reads CASSDVTSGRKGQFF. CDR3 in DNA: TGTGCCAGCAGTGACGTGACTAGCGGGAGGAAGGGGCAGTTCTTC.